The following is a TCR beta chain sequence with its context. The sample is drawn from a study of blood T cell repertoires in COVID-19. The CDR3 is made up of 11 amino acids. Germline assignment: CDR1 MDHEN and CDR2 SYDVKM. The repertoire was sequenced with immunoSEQ multiplex PCR; TCRdb's copy has only in-frame clones and lacks some. The sample carries about 140,000 clones, 60% to 80% recorded once. Participants' own reports of clinical history determined their cohort assignment. The TCR originated in a woman aged 45 to 65 who had recovered from COVID-19. V is TRBV28 and J is TRBJ1-1, with D unresolved. Sequences were obtained from PBMCs or T cells enriched from blood (not recorded which). In DNA, the CDR3 is TGTGCGGCCGAAATGAACACTGAAGCTTTCTTT. Encoded protein: CAAEMNTEAFF.